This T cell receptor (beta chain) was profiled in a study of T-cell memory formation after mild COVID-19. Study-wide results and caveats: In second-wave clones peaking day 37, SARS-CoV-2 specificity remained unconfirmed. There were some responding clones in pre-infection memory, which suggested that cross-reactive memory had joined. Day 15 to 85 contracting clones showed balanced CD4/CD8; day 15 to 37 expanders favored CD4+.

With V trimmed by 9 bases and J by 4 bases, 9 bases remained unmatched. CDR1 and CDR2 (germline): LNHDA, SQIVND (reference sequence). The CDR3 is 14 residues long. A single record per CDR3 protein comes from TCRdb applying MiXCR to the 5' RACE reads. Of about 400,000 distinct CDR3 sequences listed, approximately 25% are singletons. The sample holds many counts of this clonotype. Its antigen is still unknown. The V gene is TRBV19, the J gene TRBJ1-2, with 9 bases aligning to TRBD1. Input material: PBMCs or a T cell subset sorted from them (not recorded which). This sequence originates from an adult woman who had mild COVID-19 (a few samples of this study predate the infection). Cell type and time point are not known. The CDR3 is CASVKDRGGYGYTF. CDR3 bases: TGTGCCAGCGTCAAGGACAGGGGAGGCTATGGCTACACCTTC.